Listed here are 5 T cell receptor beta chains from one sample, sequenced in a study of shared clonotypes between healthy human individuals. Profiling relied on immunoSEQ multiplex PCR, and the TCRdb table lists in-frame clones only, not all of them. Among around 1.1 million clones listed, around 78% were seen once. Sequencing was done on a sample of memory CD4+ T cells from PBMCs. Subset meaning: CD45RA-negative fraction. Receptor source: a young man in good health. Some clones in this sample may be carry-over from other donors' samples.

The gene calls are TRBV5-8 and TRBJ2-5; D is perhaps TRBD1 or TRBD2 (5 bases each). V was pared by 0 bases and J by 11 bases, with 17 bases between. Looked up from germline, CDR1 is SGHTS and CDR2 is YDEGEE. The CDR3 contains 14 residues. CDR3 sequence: CASSLEGAGTRQYF. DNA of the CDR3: TGTGCCAGCAGCTTGGAGGGTGCCGGGACCCGTCAGTACTTC.

The CDR3 spells CASSSGTANTGELFF. The CDR3 nucleotides read TGTGCCAGCAGTTCCGGGACAGCGAACACCGGGGAGCTGTTTTTT. The gene calls are TRBV6-5 and TRBJ2-2; 7 bases line up with TRBD1. CDR1 is MNHEY, CDR2 SVGAGI, per germline. CDR3 length: 15 residues. V trimming: 4 bases; J trimming: 0 bases; junction bases outside the gene matches: 2.

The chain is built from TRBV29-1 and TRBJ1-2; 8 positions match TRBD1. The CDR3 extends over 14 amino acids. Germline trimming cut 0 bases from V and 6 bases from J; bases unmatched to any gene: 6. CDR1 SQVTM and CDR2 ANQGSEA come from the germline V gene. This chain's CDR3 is CSVEDRWTGNGYTF. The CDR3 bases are TGCAGCGTTGAAGATCGGTGGACAGGGAATGGCTACACCTTC.

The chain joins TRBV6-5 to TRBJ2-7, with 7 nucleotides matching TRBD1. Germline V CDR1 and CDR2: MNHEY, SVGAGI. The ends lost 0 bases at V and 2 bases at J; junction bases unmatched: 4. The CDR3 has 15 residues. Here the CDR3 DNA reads TGTGCCAGCAGTTACTCCTACGGACAGGCCTACGAGCAGTACTTC. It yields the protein CASSYSYGQAYEQYF.

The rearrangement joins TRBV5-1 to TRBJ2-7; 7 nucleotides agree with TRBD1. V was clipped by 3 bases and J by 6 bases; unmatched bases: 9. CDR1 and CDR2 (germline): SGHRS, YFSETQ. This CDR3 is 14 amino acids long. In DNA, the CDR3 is TGCGCCAGCAGCTCGGGACAGCCGTTAGGCGAGCAGTACTTC. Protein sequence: CASSSGQPLGEQYF.